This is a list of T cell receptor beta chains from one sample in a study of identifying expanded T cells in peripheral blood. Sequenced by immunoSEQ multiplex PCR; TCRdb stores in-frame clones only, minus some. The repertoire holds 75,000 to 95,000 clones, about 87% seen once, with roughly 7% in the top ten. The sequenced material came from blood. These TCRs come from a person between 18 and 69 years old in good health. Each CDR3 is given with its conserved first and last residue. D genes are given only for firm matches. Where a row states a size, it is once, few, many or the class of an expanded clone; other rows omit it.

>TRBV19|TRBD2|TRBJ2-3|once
CASSIEVGLAGADTQYF
TGTGCCAGTAGTATAGAGGTGGGGCTAGCGGGGGCAGATACGCAGTATTTT
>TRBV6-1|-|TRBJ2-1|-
CASSEGGVVSYNEQFF
TGTGCCAGCAGTGAGGGCGGAGTGGTTTCCTACAATGAGCAGTTCTTC
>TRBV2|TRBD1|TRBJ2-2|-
CASSLNRGLDTGELFF
TGTGCCAGCAGTCTAAACAGGGGTTTGGACACCGGGGAGCTGTTTTTT
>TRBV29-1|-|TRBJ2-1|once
CSVGGVAGQNINEQFF
TGCAGCGTTGGGGGGGTGGCGGGACAAAACATCAATGAGCAGTTCTTC
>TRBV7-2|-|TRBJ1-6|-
CASSLAWDSPLHF
TGTGCCAGCAGCTTAGCATGGGATTCACCCCTCCACTTT
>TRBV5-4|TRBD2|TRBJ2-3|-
CASSPSGTSPTQYF
TGTGCCAGCAGCCCAAGCGGGACTAGCCCTACGCAGTATTTT
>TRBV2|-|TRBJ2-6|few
CASRDRKAGANVLTF
TGTGCCAGCAGAGACCGGAAAGCTGGGGCCAACGTCCTGACTTTC
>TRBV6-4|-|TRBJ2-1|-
CASSLRLGYEQFF
TGTGCCAGCTCTTTAAGGCTCGGGTATGAGCAGTTCTTC
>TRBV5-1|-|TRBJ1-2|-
CASSFRATTLGLHGYTF
TGCGCCAGCAGCTTCCGGGCCACGACTTTAGGCCTGCATGGCTACACCTTC
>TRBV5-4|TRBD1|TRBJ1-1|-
CASSLGTGPNFF
TGTGCCAGCAGCCTGGGGACAGGGCCCAATTTCTTT
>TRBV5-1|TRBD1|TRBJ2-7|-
CASSGTVHEQYF
TGCGCCAGCAGCGGGACAGTCCACGAGCAGTACTTC
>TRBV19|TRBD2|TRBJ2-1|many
CASRPLAGGINEQFF
TGTGCCAGTAGGCCGCTAGCGGGAGGTATTAATGAGCAGTTCTTC
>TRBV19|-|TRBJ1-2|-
CASSVSGHFNYGYTF
TGTGCCAGTAGTGTCTCGGGACACTTTAACTATGGCTACACCTTC
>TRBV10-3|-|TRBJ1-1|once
CAISVRGQDTEAFF
TGTGCCATCAGTGTGCGGGGGCAGGACACTGAAGCTTTCTTT
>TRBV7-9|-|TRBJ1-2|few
CASSFRDGNYGYTF
TGTGCCAGCAGCTTTAGGGACGGTAACTATGGCTACACCTTC
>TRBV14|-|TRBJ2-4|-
CASSPARLGKNIQYF
TGTGCCAGCAGCCCTGCAAGGCTCGGCAAAAACATTCAGTACTTC
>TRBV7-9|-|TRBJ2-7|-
CAYSRGDYEQYF
TGTGCCTATTCAAGGGGAGACTACGAGCAGTACTTC
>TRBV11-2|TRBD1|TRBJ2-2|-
CASSPTGGLIGTGELFF
TGTGCCAGCAGCCCGACAGGGGGCTTAATAGGGACCGGGGAGCTGTTTTTT
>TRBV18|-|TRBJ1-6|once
CASSPRWNSPLHF
TGTGCCAGCTCACCACGTTGGAATTCACCCCTCCACTTT
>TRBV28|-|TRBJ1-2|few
CASKRNGYTF
TGTGCCAGCAAGAGAAATGGCTACACCTTC
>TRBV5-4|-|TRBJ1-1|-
CASSLFAADGKTEAFF
TGTGCCAGCAGCTTGTTTGCGGCCGACGGAAAAACTGAAGCTTTCTTT
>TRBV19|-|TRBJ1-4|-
CASRPKTGGFGTNEKLFF
TGTGCCAGTAGACCGAAGACAGGAGGTTTTGGAACTAATGAAAAACTGTTTTTT
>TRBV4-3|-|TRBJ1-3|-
CASSMGLGNTIYF
TGCGCCAGCAGCATGGGGCTAGGAAACACCATATATTTT
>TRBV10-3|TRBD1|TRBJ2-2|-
CAIGQGSNTGELFF
TGTGCCATAGGACAGGGTTCGAACACCGGGGAGCTGTTTTTT
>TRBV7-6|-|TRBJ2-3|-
CASSLMGGAVDTQYF
TGTGCCAGCAGCTTGATGGGGGGGGCTGTAGATACGCAGTATTTT
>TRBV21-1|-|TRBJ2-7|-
CASPGVETLHEQYF
TGTGCCAGCCCAGGGGTCGAAACCCTGCACGAGCAGTACTTC
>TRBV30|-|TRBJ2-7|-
CAWTGTSYEQYF
TGTGCCTGGACCGGGACAAGCTACGAGCAGTACTTC
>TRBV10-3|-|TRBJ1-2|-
CAISVGVGYTF
TGTGCCATCAGTGTGGGGGTTGGCTACACCTTC
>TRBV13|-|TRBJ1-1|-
CASSPKARANTEAFF
TGTGCCAGCAGCCCAAAGGCCCGAGCAAACACTGAAGCTTTCTTT
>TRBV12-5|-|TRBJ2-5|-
CASGLVRETQYF
TGTGCTAGTGGTTTGGTACGGGAGACCCAGTACTTC
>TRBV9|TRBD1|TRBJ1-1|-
CASSPWRGLGTEAFF
TGTGCCAGCAGCCCTTGGAGGGGGCTCGGCACTGAAGCTTTCTTT
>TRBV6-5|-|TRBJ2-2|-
CASSLGAANTGELFF
TGTGCCAGCAGCCTGGGGGCAGCGAACACCGGGGAGCTGTTTTTT
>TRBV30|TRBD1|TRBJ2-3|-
CAWSGLADRARPDTQYF
TGTGCCTGGAGCGGATTGGCAGACAGGGCTCGCCCAGATACGCAGTATTTT
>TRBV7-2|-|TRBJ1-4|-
CASSLVPWGGPNEKLFF
TGTGCCAGCAGCTTAGTGCCTTGGGGCGGGCCTAATGAAAAACTGTTTTTT
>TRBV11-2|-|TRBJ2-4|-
CASSRKTNIQYF
TGTGCCAGCAGCCGTAAAACAAACATTCAGTACTTC
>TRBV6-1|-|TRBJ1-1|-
CASRANTEAFF
TGTGCCAGCAGGGCGAACACTGAAGCTTTCTTT
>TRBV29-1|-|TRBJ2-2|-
CSVARFAGELFF
TGCAGCGTTGCAAGGTTTGCCGGGGAGCTGTTTTTT
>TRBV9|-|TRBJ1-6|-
CASSGSGQGNSPLHF
TGTGCCAGCAGCGGGTCAGGGCAGGGTAATTCACCCCTCCACTTT
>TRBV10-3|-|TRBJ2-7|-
CAIKDRTYEQYF
TGTGCCATCAAAGACAGAACCTACGAGCAGTACTTC
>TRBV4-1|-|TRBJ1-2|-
CASSQSGYGYTF
TGCGCCAGCAGCCAATCGGGCTATGGCTACACCTTC
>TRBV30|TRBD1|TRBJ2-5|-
CAWSVRQGEETQYF
TGTGCCTGGAGTGTACGACAGGGGGAAGAGACCCAGTACTTC
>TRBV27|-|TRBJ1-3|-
CASSSHAGNTIYF
TGTGCCAGCAGTTCCCATGCTGGAAACACCATATATTTT
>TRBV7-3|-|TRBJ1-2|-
CASSLRAGHIYGYTF
TGTGCCAGCAGCTTAAGAGCAGGGCATATCTATGGCTACACCTTC
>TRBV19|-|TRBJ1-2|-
CASSIGGGLDYGYTF
TGTGCCAGTAGTATTGGCGGGGGATTGGACTATGGCTACACCTTC
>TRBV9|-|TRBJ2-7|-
CASRSDLSSYEQYF
TGTGCCAGCAGATCAGACCTGAGCTCCTACGAGCAGTACTTC
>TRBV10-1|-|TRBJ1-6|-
CASSPRRSPLHF
TGCGCCAGCAGCCCTCGGAGGTCACCCCTCCACTTT
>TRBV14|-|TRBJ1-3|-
CASRYTGQFAGNTIYF
TGTGCCAGCAGATACACGGGCCAATTCGCTGGGAACACCATATATTTT